This record looks at one T cell receptor beta chain sequence and its context. Its antigen target is currently unknown. Nothing much larger sits one base from this clone, and base qualities are not available. Using the deep immunoSEQ assay, multiplex PCR amplified TCR CDR3 regions from genomic DNA. Genomic DNA extracted from each cell subset was distributed evenly over all wells of several immunoSEQ 96-well plates, and each plate served as one replicate. For unsorted PBMC, each replicate PCR was loaded with roughly 330 ng genomic DNA, equivalent to around 30,000 T cell genomes. Unsorted PBMC genomic DNA was sequenced across ten immunoSEQ deep assay plates. The purified libraries were quantified using a Qubit 3.0 fluorometer, sized with a Bioanalyzer 2100, and then quantified again using the KAPA Library Quantification kit. Every immunoSEQ 96-well plate was sequenced on a dedicated single-read 150-cycle Illumina NextSeq 550 flow cell. Processing in the source paper ran as follows. Because the immunoSEQ output included only junctional sequences and no quality scores, the filtering could not be the same as the filtering used for full-length reads. To assign V/J genes and CDR3, sequences were annotated using PyIR, a Python wrapper for IgBLAST v1.9, with IMGT germline references. Reads were filtered out if the reads had weak V/J assignments (E-value above 1e-6), no CDR3, stop codons, out-of-frame junctions, or ambiguous translated residues. V3J clonotypes were defined as sequences sharing an identical inferred V gene, J gene, and CDR3 amino acid sequence. The percentage overlap between two repertoires was calculated by dividing the number of shared unique clonotypes by the size of the smaller repertoire. RTK rarefaction, the Chao1 estimator, and Recon v2.1 estimates of unobserved clonotypes were used to assess repertoire richness. The table was pulled from immuneACCESS by TCRdb, which kept in-frame rearrangements only. Such tables lose some clones; where checked, under half of the loss comes from unresolved V genes, and the rest has no known cause. That table gives V, J and clone size, and the DNA gave D and trimming. The sample records fewer than 550,000 clones, over 75% of which are singletons. The top ten clonotypes cover under 15% of the sample.

The sample originates from a study of shared clonotypes between healthy human individuals (dated by TCRdb to about 2020). Concerning the study at large: A couple of women and a few men aged 18 to 49 years were included in the cohort. Blood TCR repertoires of five healthy adults were deeply sequenced to estimate repertoire size and the extent of clonotype sharing between individuals. To increase sequencing depth and limit assay-specific biases, TCR repertoire library preparation and sequencing were carried out by different laboratories using diverse techniques. Leukapheresis yielded between about 0.85 and 10 billion PBMCs per donor.

Points the paper makes about the study in general: Pairwise subsampling indicated that sequencing depth was expected to affect the degree of clonotype sharing among donors. Only blood was sampled, and tissue TCR repertoires likely differ from those in blood. The genetic and exposure-history diversity represented was limited by the small number of donors.

Germline trimming: 2 bases from V, 4 bases from J; junction bases outside gene matches: 5. The germline V gene (reference sequence) yields LNHNV for CDR1 and YYDKDF for CDR2. Including the terminal cysteine and phenylalanine, the CDR3 comprises 16 residues. Kept here is only the CDR3 DNA, which spans 48 bases and is read in frame from base 1. Healthy HIV-negative adults with no recently reported acute infections or vaccinations were included as donors. All donors were Caucasian adults living in Nashville, Tennessee, USA. For unsorted samples, 90 million to 95 million PBMCs were counted, and genomic DNA was extracted using the QIAamp DNA Blood Mini kit. Blood was obtained by leukapheresis, after which PBMCs were separated by Ficoll-Histopaque density gradient centrifugation and cryopreserved in liquid nitrogen vapor phase.

The chain links TRBV15 with TRBJ2-1; 10 central bases correspond to TRBD2. The specimen sequenced was PBMCs. The TCR was taken from a woman aged 40 to 49 in good health. Some clones in this sample may be carry-over from other donors' samples. The CDR3 reads CATSRPGLAPYNEQFF. In nucleotides, the sequence is TGTGCCACCAGCAGACCGGGACTAGCGCCTTACAATGAGCAGTTCTTC.